This T cell receptor (beta chain) appears in the sequencing data of a study of somatic mutations in cytotoxic T cells in rheumatoid arthritis. Study context: T-cell populations stained with V beta antibodies were in some cases flow-sorted at nearly 100% purity, including V beta1+ cells that were sequenced for TCRB.

The CDR3 is 13 residues long. V lost 4 bases, J lost 7 bases, and 8 bases lay in between. The germline V gene has CDR1 SGHTA and CDR2 FQGTGA. Method: immunoSEQ multiplex PCR; TCRdb's copy keeps in-frame clones and lacks some. Of over 7,000 clones listed, more than 70% were seen once; the top ten hold 4% to 6%. Details on this clone: The antigen remains unidentified.

Overall study findings and caveats: Each of about an eighth of the roughly 65 patients had a largest CD8+ clone that made up more than 20% of CD8+ cells. Expanded CD8+ clones had unknown antigen targets. Measurement of CD8+ T-cell clonality revealed no significant difference between rheumatoid arthritis patients and age-matched healthy controls.

The V and J genes are TRBV7-3 and TRBJ1-6; no definite D call. The clonotype was recovered from an adult with rheumatoid arthritis. Source material: CD8+ T cells sorted from blood. CDR3 region: CASSWARNSPLHF. The CDR3 coding sequence is TGTGCCAGCAGCTGGGCCAGGAATTCACCCCTCCACTTT.